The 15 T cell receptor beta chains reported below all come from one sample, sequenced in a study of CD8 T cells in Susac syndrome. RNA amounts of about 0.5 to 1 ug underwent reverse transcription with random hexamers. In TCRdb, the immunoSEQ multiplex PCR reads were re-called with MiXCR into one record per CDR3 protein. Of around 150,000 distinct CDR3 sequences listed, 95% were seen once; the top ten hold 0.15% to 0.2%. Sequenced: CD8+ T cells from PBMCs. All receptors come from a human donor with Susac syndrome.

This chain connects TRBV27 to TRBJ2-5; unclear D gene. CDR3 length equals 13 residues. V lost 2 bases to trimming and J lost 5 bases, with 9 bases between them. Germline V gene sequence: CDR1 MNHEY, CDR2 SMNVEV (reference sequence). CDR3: CASSLGSRETQYF. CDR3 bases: TGTGCCAGCAGTTTAGGATCTAGGGAGACCCAGTACTTC.

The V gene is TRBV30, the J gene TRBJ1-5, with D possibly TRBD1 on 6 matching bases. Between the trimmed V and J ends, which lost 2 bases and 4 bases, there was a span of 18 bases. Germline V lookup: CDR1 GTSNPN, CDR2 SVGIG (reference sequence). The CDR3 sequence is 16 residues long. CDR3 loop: CAWSFSAQGPNQPQHF. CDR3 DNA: TGTGCCTGGAGTTTTTCCGCACAGGGACCAAATCAGCCCCAGCATTTT. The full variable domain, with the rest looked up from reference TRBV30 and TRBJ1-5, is SQTIHQWPATLVQPVGSPLSLECTVEGTSNPNLYWYRQAAGRGLQLLFYSVGIGQISSEVPQNLSASRPQDRQFILSSKKLLLSDSGFYLCAWSFSAQGPNQPQHFGDGTRLSIL.

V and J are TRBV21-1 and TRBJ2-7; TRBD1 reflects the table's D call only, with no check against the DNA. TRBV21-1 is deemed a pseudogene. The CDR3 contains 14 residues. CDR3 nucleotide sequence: TGTGCCAGCAGCCCCCGGTCCAGACTGTACGAGCAGTACTTC. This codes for CASSPRSRLYEQYF.

CDR3 bases: TGCGCCAGCAGCCAATATAGGGGGCCCTACGAGCAGTACTTC. Translating gives CASSQYRGPYEQYF. The rearrangement joins TRBV4-1 to TRBJ2-7, with TRBD1 matching over 7 bases. There are 14 residues in the CDR3. Losses at the gene ends were 2 bases for V and 2 bases for J; bases not matched to a gene: 3. Germline CDR1 reads MGHRA; CDR2 reads YSYEKL.

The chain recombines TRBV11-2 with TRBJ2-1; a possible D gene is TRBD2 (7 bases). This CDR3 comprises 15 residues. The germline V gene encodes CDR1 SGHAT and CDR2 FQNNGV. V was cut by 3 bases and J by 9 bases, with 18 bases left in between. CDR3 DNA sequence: TGTGCCAGCAGCTTTGGGCGGGGGCTAGCGGTTGAGCAGTTCTTC. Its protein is CASSFGRGLAVEQFF.

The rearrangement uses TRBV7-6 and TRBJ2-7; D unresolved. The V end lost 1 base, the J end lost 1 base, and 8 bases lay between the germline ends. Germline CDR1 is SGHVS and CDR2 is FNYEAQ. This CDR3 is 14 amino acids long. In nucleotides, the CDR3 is TGTGCCAGCAGCTTAGATAGGTATTCCTACGAGCAGTACTTC. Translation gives CASSLDRYSYEQYF. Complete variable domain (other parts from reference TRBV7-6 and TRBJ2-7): GAGVSQSPRYKVTKRGQDVALRCDPISGHVSLYWYRQALGQGPEFLTYFNYEAQQDKSGLPNDRFSAERPEGSISTLTIQRTEQRDSAMYRCASSLDRYSYEQYFGPGTRLTVT.

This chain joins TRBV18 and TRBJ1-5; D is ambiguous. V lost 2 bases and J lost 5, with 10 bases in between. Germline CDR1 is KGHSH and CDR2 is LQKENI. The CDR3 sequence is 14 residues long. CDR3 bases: TGTGCCAGCTCACCAATCGGTTCGGATCAGCCCCAGCATTTT. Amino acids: CASSPIGSDQPQHF. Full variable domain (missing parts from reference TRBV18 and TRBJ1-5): NAGVMQNPRHLVRRRGQEARLRCSPMKGHSHVYWYRQLPEEGLKFMVYLQKENIIDESGMPKERFSAEFPKEGPSILRIQQVVRGDSAAYFCASSPIGSDQPQHFGDGTRLSIL.

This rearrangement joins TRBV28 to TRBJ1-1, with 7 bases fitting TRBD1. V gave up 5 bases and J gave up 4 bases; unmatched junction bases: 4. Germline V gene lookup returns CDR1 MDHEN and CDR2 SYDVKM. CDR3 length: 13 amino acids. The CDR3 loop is CASSQQGTTEAFF. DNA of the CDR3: TGTGCCAGCAGTCAACAGGGGACCACTGAAGCTTTCTTT.

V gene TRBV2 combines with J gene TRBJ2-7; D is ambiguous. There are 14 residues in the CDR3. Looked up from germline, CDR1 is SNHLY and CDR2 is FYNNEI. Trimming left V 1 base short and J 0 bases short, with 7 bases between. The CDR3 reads CASSEGSTSYEQYF. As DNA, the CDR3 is TGTGCCAGCAGTGAAGGAAGTACCTCCTACGAGCAGTACTTC.

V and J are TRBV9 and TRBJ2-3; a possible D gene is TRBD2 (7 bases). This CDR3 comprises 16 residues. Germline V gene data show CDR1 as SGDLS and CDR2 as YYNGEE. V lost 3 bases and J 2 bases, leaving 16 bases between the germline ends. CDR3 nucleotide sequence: TGTGCCAGCAGCGGCATTGGGGGGGCCCTCACAGATACGCAGTATTTT. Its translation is CASSGIGGALTDTQYF. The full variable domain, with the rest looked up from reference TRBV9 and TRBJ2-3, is DSGVTQTPKHLITATGQRVTLRCSPRSGDLSVYWYQQSLDQGLQFLIQYYNGEERAKGNILERFSAQQFPDLHSELNLSSLELGDSALYFCASSGIGGALTDTQYFGPGTRLTVL.

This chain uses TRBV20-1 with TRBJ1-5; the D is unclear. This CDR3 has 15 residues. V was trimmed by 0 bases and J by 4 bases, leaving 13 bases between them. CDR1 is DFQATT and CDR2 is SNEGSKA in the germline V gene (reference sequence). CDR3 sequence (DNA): TGCAGTGCTAGAGAAACAACTCTATTTAATCAGCCCCAGCATTTT. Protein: CSARETTLFNQPQHF.

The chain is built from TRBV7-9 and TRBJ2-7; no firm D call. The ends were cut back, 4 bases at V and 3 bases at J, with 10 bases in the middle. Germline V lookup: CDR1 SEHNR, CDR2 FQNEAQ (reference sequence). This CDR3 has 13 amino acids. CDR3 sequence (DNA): TGTGCCAGCAGCTCCCGGGTCTTCTACGAGCAGTACTTC. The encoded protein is CASSSRVFYEQYF.

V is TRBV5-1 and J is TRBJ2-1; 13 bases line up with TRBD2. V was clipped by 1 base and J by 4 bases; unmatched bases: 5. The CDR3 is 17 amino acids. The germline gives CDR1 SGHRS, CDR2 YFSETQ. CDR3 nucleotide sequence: TGCGCCAGCAGCTTGACTAGCGGGAGGGATGGTTACAATGAGCAGTTCTTC. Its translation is CASSLTSGRDGYNEQFF.

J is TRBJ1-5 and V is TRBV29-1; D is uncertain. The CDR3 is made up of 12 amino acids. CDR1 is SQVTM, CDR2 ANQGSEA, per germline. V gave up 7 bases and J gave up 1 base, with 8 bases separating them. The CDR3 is CSAIDSNQPQHF. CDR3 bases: TGCAGCGCAATTGACAGCAATCAGCCCCAGCATTTT. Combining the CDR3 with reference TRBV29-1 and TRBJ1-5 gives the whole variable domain SAVISQKPSRDICQRGTSLTIQCQVDSQVTMMFWYRQQPGQSLTLIATANQGSEATYESGFVIDKFPISRPNLTFSTLTVSNMSPEDSSIYLCSAIDSNQPQHFGDGTRLSIL.

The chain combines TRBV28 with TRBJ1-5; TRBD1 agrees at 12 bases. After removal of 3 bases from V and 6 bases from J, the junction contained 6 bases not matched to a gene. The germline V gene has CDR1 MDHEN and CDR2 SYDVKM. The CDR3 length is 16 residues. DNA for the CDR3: TGTGCCAGCAGTTTTGAGGGACAGGGGGCCCGTCAGCCCCAGCATTTT. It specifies CASSFEGQGARQPQHF.